This T cell receptor (beta chain) is drawn from a study of PD-L1 blockade in urothelial cancer. For the study at large: Analyses used blood from 3 weeks (second dose) and 6 weeks after treatment start.

The study, taken as a whole, reports: Pretreatment peripheral blood TCR clonality that fell below the median predicted better survival among the patients studied. Durable-benefit patients expanded tumor-associated blood clones more at 3 weeks.

This table comes from immunoSEQ multiplex PCR, and its TCRdb copy is limited to in-frame clones, with some not included. This sample carries about 110,000 clones, about 91% of them seen once, and the ten largest clones take around 4%. There are a few counts of this clone. Its antigen remains unknown. With V trimmed by 3 bases and J by 7 bases, 5 bases remained unmatched. CDR1 and CDR2 from the germline V gene are SGDLS and YYNGEE. CDR3 length equals 14 residues. Described time point: peripheral blood 6 weeks after treatment start. The sequence was obtained from a man in his sixties with urothelial cancer. Sequences were derived from PBMCs, sampled around atezolizumab (anti-PD-L1) treatment. V usage is TRBV9 and J usage is TRBJ1-5; 9 bases align to TRBD1. The CDR3 loop is CASSGTGQGQPQHF. CDR3 bases: TGTGCCAGCAGCGGAACGGGACAGGGACAGCCCCAGCATTTT.